Listed below are T cell receptor beta chains from one sample, sequenced in a study of blood T cells in healthy people across ages. TCRdb redid the calling of the 5' RACE reads with MiXCR, one entry per CDR3 protein. The table shows some 1.4 million distinct CDR3 sequences, with approximately 38% occurring only once. Specimen: blood. These receptors were obtained from a young woman in good health. The CDR3 runs from the conserved cysteine through the conserved F or W. A D gene is named only where the DNA matches it firmly. Not every row has a clone size; where given, it reads once, few, many or a size class.

cdr3_aa: CASSSPRIAVYEQYF
cdr3_nt: TGTGCCAGCAGCTCCCCCCGAATAGCCGTCTACGAGCAGTACTTC
v_call: TRBV28
d_call: -
j_call: TRBJ2-7
clone_size: -

cdr3_aa: CAISESGSGGLSSYNEQFF
cdr3_nt: TGTGCCATCAGTGAGTCGGGTAGCGGGGGCCTCAGCTCCTACAATGAGCAGTTCTTC
v_call: TRBV10-3
d_call: TRBD2
j_call: TRBJ2-1
clone_size: many

cdr3_aa: CASSLAPGLLTYEQYF
cdr3_nt: TGTGCCAGCAGCTTAGCCCCGGGACTGCTTACCTACGAGCAGTACTTC
v_call: TRBV7-2
d_call: -
j_call: TRBJ2-7
clone_size: -

cdr3_aa: CAWSGVLLGTEAFF
cdr3_nt: TGTGCCTGGAGTGGGGTACTACTCGGAACTGAAGCTTTCTTT
v_call: TRBV30
d_call: -
j_call: TRBJ1-1
clone_size: few

cdr3_aa: CASSPCDTQYF
cdr3_nt: TGTGCCAGCAGCCCGTGTGATACGCAGTATTTT
v_call: TRBV6-1
d_call: -
j_call: TRBJ2-3
clone_size: -

cdr3_aa: CASSPSPKPNTEAFF
cdr3_nt: TGTGCCAGCAGTCCTAGCCCGAAACCGAACACTGAAGCTTTCTTT
v_call: TRBV27
d_call: -
j_call: TRBJ1-1
clone_size: -

cdr3_aa: CASSTGAGYEQYF
cdr3_nt: TGTGCCAGCAGTACAGGGGCTGGCTACGAGCAGTACTTC
v_call: TRBV12-3/TRBV12-4
d_call: TRBD1
j_call: TRBJ2-7
clone_size: few

cdr3_aa: CASSGFHEQYF
cdr3_nt: TGTGCCAGCAGCGGCTTCCACGAGCAGTACTTC
v_call: TRBV2
d_call: -
j_call: TRBJ2-7
clone_size: few

cdr3_aa: CSARTGEVSTDTQYF
cdr3_nt: TGCAGTGCTAGGACAGGGGAGGTTAGCACAGATACGCAGTATTTT
v_call: TRBV20-1
d_call: TRBD1
j_call: TRBJ2-3
clone_size: -

cdr3_aa: CASSTRGQGSYEQFF
cdr3_nt: TGTGCCAGCAGCACCCGAGGGCAGGGATCCTACGAGCAGTTCTTC
v_call: TRBV13
d_call: -
j_call: TRBJ2-1
clone_size: -

cdr3_aa: CASSSSTGVGYTF
cdr3_nt: TGTGCCAGCAGTTCCTCGACAGGGGTTGGCTACACCTTC
v_call: TRBV27
d_call: TRBD1
j_call: TRBJ1-2
clone_size: few

cdr3_aa: CASSQEAKTQYF
cdr3_nt: TGTGCCAGCAGCCAAGAAGCAAAGACCCAGTACTTC
v_call: TRBV3-1
d_call: -
j_call: TRBJ2-5
clone_size: -

cdr3_aa: CASSQDLAVRGNEQFF
cdr3_nt: TGCGCCAGCAGCCAAGATCTAGCGGTCAGGGGGAATGAGCAGTTCTTC
v_call: TRBV4-1
d_call: -
j_call: TRBJ2-1
clone_size: few

cdr3_aa: CASSGDYGSTDTQYF
cdr3_nt: TGTGCCAGCAGTGGCGATTACGGTAGCACAGATACGCAGTATTTT
v_call: TRBV2
d_call: -
j_call: TRBJ2-3
clone_size: -

cdr3_aa: CSARDMATQGSYNEQFF
cdr3_nt: TGCAGTGCTAGAGATATGGCTACTCAAGGGTCCTACAATGAGCAGTTCTTC
v_call: TRBV20-1
d_call: -
j_call: TRBJ2-1
clone_size: few

cdr3_aa: CSARDQGTETQYF
cdr3_nt: TGCAGTGCTAGGGACCAGGGCACAGAGACCCAGTACTTC
v_call: TRBV20-1
d_call: -
j_call: TRBJ2-5
clone_size: -

cdr3_aa: CASSLDSGTGGVEQYF
cdr3_nt: TGTGCCAGCAGCTTAGACAGCGGGACAGGGGGAGTCGAGCAGTACTTC
v_call: TRBV7-8
d_call: TRBD1
j_call: TRBJ2-7
clone_size: -

cdr3_aa: CATERGLYEQYF
cdr3_nt: TGTGCCACTGAGAGGGGGCTATACGAGCAGTACTTC
v_call: TRBV7-9
d_call: TRBD1
j_call: TRBJ2-7
clone_size: -

cdr3_aa: CASSSPQGNVEQYF
cdr3_nt: TGTGCCAGCAGCTCACCTCAGGGGAACGTCGAGCAGTACTTC
v_call: TRBV28
d_call: -
j_call: TRBJ2-7
clone_size: -

cdr3_aa: CASSLREWSEQYF
cdr3_nt: TGTGCCAGCAGCCTCAGGGAATGGTCCGAGCAGTACTTC
v_call: TRBV12-3/TRBV12-4
d_call: -
j_call: TRBJ2-7
clone_size: few

cdr3_aa: CASSSLLETQYF
cdr3_nt: TGTGCCAGCAGTTCCCTCCTTGAGACCCAGTACTTC
v_call: TRBV28
d_call: -
j_call: TRBJ2-5
clone_size: few

cdr3_aa: CASGREPPDTQYF
cdr3_nt: TGTGCCAGCGGACGGGAACCCCCAGATACGCAGTATTTT
v_call: TRBV6-1
d_call: -
j_call: TRBJ2-3
clone_size: -

cdr3_aa: CATSETGEGTDTQYF
cdr3_nt: TGTGCCACCAGTGAGACAGGGGAGGGCACAGATACGCAGTATTTT
v_call: TRBV24-1
d_call: TRBD1
j_call: TRBJ2-3
clone_size: many

cdr3_aa: CASSPGPEGLAYEQYF
cdr3_nt: TGTGCCAGCAGCCCCGGCCCCGAGGGTTTAGCCTACGAGCAGTACTTC
v_call: TRBV7-9
d_call: -
j_call: TRBJ2-7
clone_size: few

cdr3_aa: CASRSTGSINEQYF
cdr3_nt: TGTGCCAGCAGATCGACAGGGTCGATCAACGAGCAGTACTTC
v_call: TRBV27
d_call: TRBD1
j_call: TRBJ2-7
clone_size: -